This record covers a single T cell receptor beta chain. What it binds is not known. Produced via immunoSEQ multiplex PCR; TCRdb's table is partial and in-frame only. The data contain a few hundred thousand clones, roughly 90% of them singletons. This CDR3 has 15 amino acids. Germline lookup yields CDR1 GTSNPN and CDR2 SVGIG (reference sequence). The ends lost 2 bases at V and 14 bases at J; junction bases unmatched: 17. The data originate from a study of cytomegalovirus exposure and HLA in healthy donors. Study details: In a later analysis, it was reported that the approximately 120 validation repertoires had been produced on the same platform as the 500 to 850 repertoires belonging to the first cohort. Study-wide results and caveats: Some 150 TCR beta chains were listed as cytomegalovirus-associated. It was reported that the classifier diagnosed cytomegalovirus status with high specificity and sensitivity in both the original and validation cohorts. According to a later analysis, TCR clusters from the first cohort tended to co-occur in the 120 or so validation repertoires.

Sequenced sample: PBMCs. The receptor was derived from a woman younger than 30 in good health and CMV-seronegative. This sequence joins TRBV30 and TRBJ2-3; 9 bases fit TRBD2. CDR3 sequence: CAWSLFSGGPRGVYF. The CDR3, as DNA: TGTGCCTGGAGTTTATTTAGCGGGGGTCCCCGAGGAGTGTATTTT. Filled out from reference TRBV30 and TRBJ2-3, the complete variable domain reads SQTIHQWPATLVQPVGSPLSLECTVEGTSNPNLYWYRQAAGRGLQLLFYSVGIGQISSEVPQNLSASRPQDRQFILSSKKLLLSDSGFYLCAWSLFSGGPRGVYFGPGTRLTVL.